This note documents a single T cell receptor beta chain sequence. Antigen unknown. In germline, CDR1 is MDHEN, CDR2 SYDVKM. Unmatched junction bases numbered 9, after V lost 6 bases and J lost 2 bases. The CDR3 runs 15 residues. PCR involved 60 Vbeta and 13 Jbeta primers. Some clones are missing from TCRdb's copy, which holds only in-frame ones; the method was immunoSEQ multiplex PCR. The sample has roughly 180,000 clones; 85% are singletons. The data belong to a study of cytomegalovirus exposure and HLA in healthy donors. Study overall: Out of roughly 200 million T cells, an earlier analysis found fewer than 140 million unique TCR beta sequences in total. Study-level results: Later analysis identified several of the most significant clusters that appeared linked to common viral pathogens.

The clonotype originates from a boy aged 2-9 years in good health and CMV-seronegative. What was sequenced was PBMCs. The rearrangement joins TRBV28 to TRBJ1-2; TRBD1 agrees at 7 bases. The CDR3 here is CASSQEPGQNYGYTF. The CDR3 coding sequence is TGTGCCAGCAGCCAAGAACCGGGACAGAACTATGGCTACACCTTC.